The rows below give T cell receptor beta chains drawn from one sample of a study of post-analysis software for immune sequencing data. In TCRdb, the PCR reads were re-called with MiXCR into one record per CDR3 protein. The sample shows some 450,000 distinct CDR3 sequences, 40% to 55% of them seen only once. What was sequenced was blood. The receptors derive from a girl aged 5-17 years with multiple sclerosis. Each CDR3 is given with its conserved first and last residue. Fields, in order: D gene, J gene, V gene, clone size, CDR3 DNA, CDR3 protein. D genes are given only for firm matches. Not every row has a clone size; where given, it reads once, few, many or a size class.

d_gene: -; j_gene: TRBJ2-3; v_gene: TRBV6-6; abundance: -; CDR3nt: TGTGCCAGCAGTATACCCCCTCGGTTGGATACGCAGTATTTT; CDR3aa: CASSIPPRLDTQYF
d_gene: -; j_gene: TRBJ1-4; v_gene: TRBV7-2; abundance: -; CDR3nt: TGTGCCAGCAGCTTGGGACATGAAAAACTGTTTTTT; CDR3aa: CASSLGHEKLFF
d_gene: TRBD2; j_gene: TRBJ2-3; v_gene: TRBV7-8; abundance: -; CDR3nt: TGTGCCAGCAGCCCCCTAGCGGCAACAGATACGCAGTATTTT; CDR3aa: CASSPLAATDTQYF
d_gene: -; j_gene: TRBJ1-1; v_gene: TRBV6-1; abundance: -; CDR3nt: TGTGCCAGCAGTGAGTCAACAGGGAAGGCTGTAAACACTGAAGCTTTCTTT; CDR3aa: CASSESTGKAVNTEAFF
d_gene: -; j_gene: TRBJ2-1; v_gene: TRBV20-1; abundance: few; CDR3nt: TGCAGTGCTCTGGGCCCCCGAGAAGCCCATAATGAGCAGTTCTTC; CDR3aa: CSALGPREAHNEQFF
d_gene: -; j_gene: TRBJ2-7; v_gene: TRBV4-3; abundance: -; CDR3nt: TGCGCCAGCAGCCAAGATCAAGAAGAGAATGCCTACGAGCAGTACTTC; CDR3aa: CASSQDQEENAYEQYF
d_gene: -; j_gene: TRBJ2-7; v_gene: TRBV5-1; abundance: -; CDR3nt: TGCGCCAGCAGCCCCTCCGGGACTGCCAACTACGAGCAGTACTTC; CDR3aa: CASSPSGTANYEQYF
d_gene: TRBD1; j_gene: TRBJ2-3; v_gene: TRBV7-3; abundance: -; CDR3nt: TGTGCCAGCAGCTTCCGGGACAGGGGATTCACAGATACGCAGTATTTT; CDR3aa: CASSFRDRGFTDTQYF
d_gene: -; j_gene: TRBJ2-1; v_gene: TRBV24-1; abundance: -; CDR3nt: TGTGCCACCAGTGATTTCGGCCGGCCTTTTAATGAGCAGTTCTTC; CDR3aa: CATSDFGRPFNEQFF
d_gene: TRBD1; j_gene: TRBJ2-5; v_gene: TRBV20-1; abundance: -; CDR3nt: TGCAGTGCCAGAGTTTTTGGCAGGGGGATTGGGACCCAGTACTTC; CDR3aa: CSARVFGRGIGTQYF
d_gene: -; j_gene: TRBJ1-1; v_gene: TRBV4-1; abundance: -; CDR3nt: TGCGCCAGTACCGAATTAAGGGACACTGAAGCTTTCTTT; CDR3aa: CASTELRDTEAFF
d_gene: -; j_gene: TRBJ1-2; v_gene: TRBV4-1; abundance: few; CDR3nt: TGCGCCAGCAGCCCGGACATATCTAACTATGGCTACACCTTC; CDR3aa: CASSPDISNYGYTF
d_gene: TRBD1; j_gene: TRBJ2-7; v_gene: TRBV6-1; abundance: -; CDR3nt: TGTGCCAGCAGGCAACCTTCCGGGACAGGGGGCTCTTACGAGCAGTACTTC; CDR3aa: CASRQPSGTGGSYEQYF
d_gene: TRBD1; j_gene: TRBJ1-2; v_gene: TRBV20-1; abundance: -; CDR3nt: TGCAGTGCTCCTACAGGGGCCTATGGCTACACCTTC; CDR3aa: CSAPTGAYGYTF
d_gene: TRBD2; j_gene: TRBJ2-5; v_gene: TRBV5-1; abundance: few; CDR3nt: TGCGCCAGCAGTTTACTGACTAGCGGGGGAGGAGAGACCCAGTACTTC; CDR3aa: CASSLLTSGGGETQYF
d_gene: TRBD2; j_gene: TRBJ2-1; v_gene: TRBV20-1; abundance: -; CDR3nt: TGCAGTGCTAGTTTAGCGGGAGTGAGAAATGAGCAGTTCTTC; CDR3aa: CSASLAGVRNEQFF
d_gene: TRBD2; j_gene: TRBJ2-3; v_gene: TRBV4-2; abundance: -; CDR3nt: TGTGCCAGCAGCCAAGATCTTGGCCCGGGACTAGCGGAGGGAGATACGCAGTATTTT; CDR3aa: CASSQDLGPGLAEGDTQYF
d_gene: -; j_gene: TRBJ2-1; v_gene: TRBV7-2; abundance: few; CDR3nt: TGTGCCAGCAGCTTAGGTGGGGCAGTATACAATGAGCAGTTCTTC; CDR3aa: CASSLGGAVYNEQFF
d_gene: -; j_gene: TRBJ1-2; v_gene: TRBV5-1; abundance: -; CDR3nt: TGCGCCAGCAGCTTGGGACAGGTCCGTAGCTATGGCTACACCTTC; CDR3aa: CASSLGQVRSYGYTF
d_gene: TRBD1; j_gene: TRBJ2-1; v_gene: TRBV12-3/TRBV12-4; abundance: few; CDR3nt: TGTGCCATCCTGCGGGACAGGGCTTTGAATGAGCAGTTCTTC; CDR3aa: CAILRDRALNEQFF
d_gene: -; j_gene: TRBJ2-7; v_gene: TRBV7-3; abundance: -; CDR3nt: TGTGCCAGCAGTGCAGGGAAGGGCGAGCAGTACTTC; CDR3aa: CASSAGKGEQYF
d_gene: -; j_gene: TRBJ2-1; v_gene: TRBV7-8; abundance: -; CDR3nt: TGTGCCAGCAACCCTATTAGCGGCCTCAGCTCCTACAATGAGCGGTTCTTC; CDR3aa: CASNPISGLSSYNERFF
d_gene: TRBD2; j_gene: TRBJ2-3; v_gene: TRBV20-1; abundance: -; CDR3nt: TGCAGTGCTATGGGACTAGCCTATTCCACAGATACGCAGTATTTT; CDR3aa: CSAMGLAYSTDTQYF
d_gene: TRBD1; j_gene: TRBJ2-7; v_gene: TRBV12-3/TRBV12-4; abundance: -; CDR3nt: TGTGCCAGCAGTTCGGGGGACAGGGCGACCTACGAGCAGTACTTC; CDR3aa: CASSSGDRATYEQYF
d_gene: -; j_gene: TRBJ2-1; v_gene: TRBV9; abundance: -; CDR3nt: TGTGCCAGCAGCAGGTCGACAGTGTCCGACAATGAGCAGTTCTTC; CDR3aa: CASSRSTVSDNEQFF
d_gene: TRBD1; j_gene: TRBJ1-2; v_gene: TRBV20-1; abundance: -; CDR3nt: TGCAGTGCTATCCGGACAGGCTACTATGGCTACACCTTC; CDR3aa: CSAIRTGYYGYTF
d_gene: -; j_gene: TRBJ2-7; v_gene: TRBV21-1; abundance: -; CDR3nt: TGTGCCAGCAGCAAAACTGGCGGGAACTTCTACGAGCAGTACTTC; CDR3aa: CASSKTGGNFYEQYF
d_gene: -; j_gene: TRBJ2-1; v_gene: TRBV4-3; abundance: -; CDR3nt: TGCGCCAGCAGCCAGGCAGGGGACAATGAGCAGTTCTTC; CDR3aa: CASSQAGDNEQFF
d_gene: -; j_gene: TRBJ1-1; v_gene: TRBV6-5; abundance: -; CDR3nt: TGTGCCAGCAGTTGGGGCAACAGGGTGAACACTGAAGCTTTCTTT; CDR3aa: CASSWGNRVNTEAFF
d_gene: -; j_gene: TRBJ1-4; v_gene: TRBV12-3/TRBV12-4; abundance: -; CDR3nt: TGTGCCAGCAGTTTAAAGGGAAAACTGTTTTTT; CDR3aa: CASSLKGKLFF
d_gene: -; j_gene: TRBJ2-6; v_gene: TRBV7-9; abundance: -; CDR3nt: TGTGCCAGCAGCTTAGACCGGGGGACGATAATCTCTGGGGCCAACGTCCTGACTTTC; CDR3aa: CASSLDRGTIISGANVLTF
d_gene: -; j_gene: TRBJ2-6; v_gene: TRBV13; abundance: -; CDR3nt: TGTGCCAGCAGCCAGATCGGCCCTTTGCAGGCCAACGTCCTGACTTTC; CDR3aa: CASSQIGPLQANVLTF
d_gene: TRBD1; j_gene: TRBJ2-7; v_gene: TRBV5-1; abundance: few; CDR3nt: TGCGCCAGCAGCGACAGGGGGCGCCTCGAGCAGTACTTC; CDR3aa: CASSDRGRLEQYF
d_gene: -; j_gene: TRBJ2-3; v_gene: TRBV6-5; abundance: -; CDR3nt: TGTGCCAGCAGTTACGCGCTAGCAACTAGCACAGATACGCAGTATTTT; CDR3aa: CASSYALATSTDTQYF
d_gene: -; j_gene: TRBJ2-1; v_gene: TRBV7-8; abundance: -; CDR3nt: TGTGCCAGCAGCTTGGAGGCTAGCATTTACAATGAGCAGTTCTTC; CDR3aa: CASSLEASIYNEQFF
d_gene: -; j_gene: TRBJ2-7; v_gene: TRBV5-1; abundance: -; CDR3nt: TGCGCCAGCAGCTTGGAGGGGAACTCTGAGGAGCAGTACTTC; CDR3aa: CASSLEGNSEEQYF
d_gene: -; j_gene: TRBJ2-7; v_gene: TRBV20-1; abundance: few; CDR3nt: TGCAGTGCTAGAGATGGCTGGTCAGGGAGCTCCTACGAGCAGTACTTC; CDR3aa: CSARDGWSGSSYEQYF
d_gene: TRBD1; j_gene: TRBJ2-3; v_gene: TRBV9; abundance: -; CDR3nt: TGTGCCAGCAGCGTAAGCGGACAGGCAAGCACAGATACGCAGTATTTT; CDR3aa: CASSVSGQASTDTQYF
d_gene: -; j_gene: TRBJ2-7; v_gene: TRBV10-3; abundance: -; CDR3nt: TGTGCCATCAAGGAGGGTAGCCTTTACGAGCAGTACTTC; CDR3aa: CAIKEGSLYEQYF
d_gene: -; j_gene: TRBJ2-7; v_gene: TRBV7-8; abundance: -; CDR3nt: TGTGCCAGCAACGCCGCCAGAGTCGGGTACGAGCAGTACTTC; CDR3aa: CASNAARVGYEQYF
d_gene: TRBD2; j_gene: TRBJ2-1; v_gene: TRBV4-1; abundance: -; CDR3nt: TGCGCCAGCCAGTCCGGGAGGGAGCAGTTCTTC; CDR3aa: CASQSGREQFF
d_gene: TRBD2; j_gene: TRBJ2-7; v_gene: TRBV20-1; abundance: -; CDR3nt: TGCAGTGCTATTGGTAGCGGGAGGGCCTCTTGGTCCTACGAGCAGTACTTC; CDR3aa: CSAIGSGRASWSYEQYF
d_gene: TRBD1; j_gene: TRBJ2-7; v_gene: TRBV20-1; abundance: -; CDR3nt: TGCAGTGCTAGTACTACCGGGACAGGGCTCGAGCAGTACTTC; CDR3aa: CSASTTGTGLEQYF
d_gene: -; j_gene: TRBJ2-1; v_gene: TRBV4-3; abundance: few; CDR3nt: TGCGCCAGCAGCCAAGGACTAGAGTTTGTCCATGAGCAGTTCTTC; CDR3aa: CASSQGLEFVHEQFF
d_gene: -; j_gene: TRBJ2-4; v_gene: TRBV21-1; abundance: -; CDR3nt: TGTGCCAGCGGACGATTAGCGACCAAAAACATTCAGTACTTC; CDR3aa: CASGRLATKNIQYF
d_gene: TRBD1; j_gene: TRBJ1-1; v_gene: TRBV12-3/TRBV12-4; abundance: -; CDR3nt: TGTGCCAGCAGTTTTCGACAGGGTAGTTCTGAAGCTTTCTTT; CDR3aa: CASSFRQGSSEAFF
d_gene: TRBD2; j_gene: TRBJ2-3; v_gene: TRBV18; abundance: few; CDR3nt: TGTGCCAGCTCACCTTTTCTAGCGGGGCCTAGCACAGATACGCAGTATTTT; CDR3aa: CASSPFLAGPSTDTQYF
d_gene: -; j_gene: TRBJ2-3; v_gene: TRBV7-2; abundance: -; CDR3nt: TGTGCCAGCAGCTTAGTCGGCTGGGCAGATACGCAGTATTTT; CDR3aa: CASSLVGWADTQYF
d_gene: TRBD2; j_gene: TRBJ2-1; v_gene: TRBV4-1; abundance: few; CDR3nt: TGCGCCAGCAGCCAACGGCTAGCGGGAGCAAGGACACACAATGAGCAGTTCTTC; CDR3aa: CASSQRLAGARTHNEQFF
d_gene: -; j_gene: TRBJ2-7; v_gene: TRBV7-7; abundance: -; CDR3nt: TGTGCTAGCAGCTTGACAGGTTCCCACGAGCAGTACTTC; CDR3aa: CASSLTGSHEQYF
d_gene: -; j_gene: TRBJ2-7; v_gene: TRBV6-5; abundance: -; CDR3nt: TGTGCCGGCAGACCACCTGGGGTGGACGAGCAGTACTTC; CDR3aa: CAGRPPGVDEQYF
d_gene: -; j_gene: TRBJ2-7; v_gene: TRBV7-9; abundance: -; CDR3nt: TGTGCCAGCAGCAGCACGGCTCTCGCCCTCTACGAGCAGTACTTC; CDR3aa: CASSSTALALYEQYF
d_gene: TRBD2; j_gene: TRBJ2-7; v_gene: TRBV7-9; abundance: -; CDR3nt: TGTGCCAGCAGCTTGCTAGCGGGGCTCGAGCAGTACTTC; CDR3aa: CASSLLAGLEQYF